This section outlines one T cell receptor (beta chain) sequence together with its context. The sample belongs to a study of blood T cell repertoires in COVID-19. Study overall: T cells, B-cell-depleted T cells, or PBMCs supplied cDNA or gDNA.

The CDR3 is 14 residues long. Trimming shortened V by 2 bases and J by 4 bases, and 9 bases separated the two germline ends. The germline V gene encodes CDR1 SGHKS and CDR2 YYEKEE (reference sequence). Enrolment of Seattle patients took place during active infection, and they were followed longitudinally. How the authors handled the data: Counts of nucleated cells, estimated from reference gene primer amplification, were obtained. Assay used: immunoSEQ multiplex PCR; TCRdb lists only in-frame clones, some missing. The V and J calls and clone size were taken over from that table, and D and trimming were inferred from the DNA. The data hold approximately 300,000 clones, with just under 90% observed a single time.

The V call is TRBV5-5, the J call TRBJ1-4; no definite D call. Sequencing used peripheral blood. The sequence was collected from a woman aged 25 to 39 with COVID-19, enrolled during active disease. In DNA, the CDR3 is TGTGCCAGCAGCTTCGGGATGAATAATGAAAAACTGTTTTTT. Protein product: CASSFGMNNEKLFF.